The clone carrying this T cell receptor (beta chain) was counted once. Its antigen is currently unknown. Treg sorting used a CD4+CD25+CD127-/low gate. This CDR3 has 14 residues. V was shortened by 5 bases and J by 4 bases, with 12 bases between the two germline ends. Study-level results: Tumor-infiltrating Treg TCR alpha and beta sequences overlapped most with tumor naive CD4+ T cells, then blood naive. Tumor memory CD4+ T cell TCR gene usage was found to cluster with blood and lymph node memory CD4+ cells and with lymph node naive CD4+ cells.

Full-length variable regions came from constant-region reverse primers plus semi-nested Nested Universal Primer A PCR. One entry per CDR3 protein results from TCRdb running MiXCR on the 5' RACE reads. The data show about 43,000 distinct CDR3 sequences, with roughly 23% seen just once and over 3.5% held by the top ten. What was sequenced was Tregs sorted from a lymph node. This receptor was obtained from a female donor with breast cancer. The chain has TRBV12-3 or TRBV12-4 and TRBJ2-1, with D possibly being TRBD1 (6 bases). The CDR3 region is CASSQDRSYNEQFF. DNA of the CDR3: TGTGCCAGCAGTCAAGACAGGTCGTACAATGAGCAGTTCTTC.